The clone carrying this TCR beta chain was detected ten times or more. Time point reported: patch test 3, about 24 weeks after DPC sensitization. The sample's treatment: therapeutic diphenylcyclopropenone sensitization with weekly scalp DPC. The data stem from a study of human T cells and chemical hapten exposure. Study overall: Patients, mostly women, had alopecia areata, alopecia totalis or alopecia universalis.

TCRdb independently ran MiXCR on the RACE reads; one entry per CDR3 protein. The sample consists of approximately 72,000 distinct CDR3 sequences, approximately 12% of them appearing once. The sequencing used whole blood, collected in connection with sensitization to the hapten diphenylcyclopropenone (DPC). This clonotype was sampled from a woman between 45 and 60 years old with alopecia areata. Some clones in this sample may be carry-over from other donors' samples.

CDR3 residues: CASSTENYEQYF. The DNA of the CDR3 is TGTGCCAGCAGTACAGAGAACTACGAGCAGTACTTC. The J gene is TRBJ2-7, the V gene TRBV7-9, with no clear D. Germline V gene lookup returns CDR1 SEHNR and CDR2 FQNEAQ (reference sequence). This CDR3 spans 12 amino acids. V shed 6 bases and J shed 3 bases, with 9 bases lying between them.